A selection of T cell receptor beta chains follows, all from one sample in a study of blood T cell repertoires in COVID-19. The repertoire was sequenced with immunoSEQ multiplex PCR; TCRdb's copy has only in-frame clones and lacks some. The sample holds 72,000 or so clones, approximately 89% seen once. Sequenced sample: peripheral blood. The receptors come from a man aged 50 or older with active COVID-19. CDR3s include the opening cysteine and the closing phenylalanine or tryptophan. Each record gives: D gene, V gene, J gene, clone size, CDR3 protein, CDR3 DNA. D genes are given only for firm matches. Clone size is shown for a subset of rows, as once, few, many or a class of expanded clone.

d_call: NA; v_call: TRBV14; j_call: TRBJ1-1; clone_size: NA; cdr3_aa: CASWESGLDTEAFF; cdr3_nt: TGTGCCAGCTGGGAGTCCGGGTTGGATACTGAAGCTTTCTTT
d_call: NA; v_call: TRBV9; j_call: TRBJ1-1; clone_size: NA; cdr3_aa: CASSVAFGATEAFF; cdr3_nt: TGTGCCAGCAGCGTAGCTTTTGGGGCCACTGAAGCTTTCTTT
d_call: TRBD1; v_call: TRBV5-1; j_call: TRBJ2-7; clone_size: NA; cdr3_aa: CASSLDGQGAREQYF; cdr3_nt: TGCGCCAGCAGCTTGGACGGACAGGGGGCGCGCGAGCAGTACTTC
d_call: NA; v_call: TRBV2; j_call: TRBJ2-4; clone_size: NA; cdr3_aa: CASSSASAGSKNIQYF; cdr3_nt: TGTGCCAGCAGCTCCGCTAGCGCCGGTTCTAAAAACATTCAGTACTTC
d_call: NA; v_call: TRBV7-9; j_call: TRBJ2-3; clone_size: NA; cdr3_aa: CASLLGPSTDTQYF; cdr3_nt: TGTGCCAGCCTCCTGGGGCCTAGCACAGATACGCAGTATTTT
d_call: NA; v_call: TRBV7-9; j_call: TRBJ1-2; clone_size: NA; cdr3_aa: CASSSEYGYTF; cdr3_nt: TGTGCCAGCAGCTCCGAGTATGGCTACACCTTC
d_call: NA; v_call: TRBV29-1; j_call: TRBJ2-7; clone_size: NA; cdr3_aa: CSVKGGTGQYSYEQYF; cdr3_nt: TGCAGCGTCAAGGGGGGGACAGGACAATACTCCTACGAGCAGTACTTC
d_call: NA; v_call: TRBV6-5; j_call: TRBJ1-1; clone_size: NA; cdr3_aa: CASSSIQVAGTEAFF; cdr3_nt: TGTGCCAGCAGTTCCATACAGGTCGCGGGGACTGAAGCTTTCTTT
d_call: TRBD1; v_call: TRBV11-3; j_call: TRBJ2-1; clone_size: NA; cdr3_aa: CASSTGVGNEQFF; cdr3_nt: TGTGCCAGCAGCACAGGGGTAGGGAATGAGCAGTTCTTC
d_call: TRBD1; v_call: TRBV7-3; j_call: TRBJ2-7; clone_size: NA; cdr3_aa: CASSPGQGEEQYF; cdr3_nt: TGTGCCAGCAGCCCAGGACAGGGGGAGGAGCAGTACTTC
d_call: NA; v_call: TRBV7-8; j_call: TRBJ1-5; clone_size: NA; cdr3_aa: CASSESVRGVQPQHF; cdr3_nt: TGTGCCAGCAGCGAGTCCGTTAGGGGCGTTCAGCCCCAGCATTTT
d_call: NA; v_call: TRBV28; j_call: TRBJ1-1; clone_size: NA; cdr3_aa: CASSSPQAVLNTEAFF; cdr3_nt: TGTGCCAGCAGCTCCCCCCAAGCGGTATTAAACACTGAAGCTTTCTTT
d_call: NA; v_call: TRBV7-3; j_call: TRBJ2-1; clone_size: NA; cdr3_aa: CASSSRGALSYNEQFF; cdr3_nt: TGTGCCAGCAGCTCCCGCGGGGCTCTATCCTACAATGAGCAGTTCTTC
d_call: TRBD1; v_call: TRBV7-9; j_call: TRBJ2-1; clone_size: NA; cdr3_aa: CASSLQQGADEQFF; cdr3_nt: TGTGCCAGCAGCTTACAACAGGGGGCTGATGAGCAGTTCTTC
d_call: NA; v_call: TRBV29-1; j_call: TRBJ2-7; clone_size: NA; cdr3_aa: CSVEVASHEQYF; cdr3_nt: TGCAGCGTTGAAGTGGCTAGCCACGAGCAGTACTTC
d_call: TRBD2; v_call: TRBV28; j_call: TRBJ2-3; clone_size: NA; cdr3_aa: CASNPLAGVTDTQYF; cdr3_nt: TGTGCCAGCAACCCCCTAGCGGGGGTCACAGATACGCAGTATTTT
d_call: TRBD1; v_call: TRBV30; j_call: TRBJ1-2; clone_size: NA; cdr3_aa: CAWSVGGGQGVPIGGYTF; cdr3_nt: TGTGCCTGGAGTGTCGGAGGGGGACAGGGTGTTCCCATTGGCGGCTACACCTTC
d_call: NA; v_call: TRBV5-1; j_call: TRBJ2-5; clone_size: NA; cdr3_aa: CASSLEQGPLSGTQYF; cdr3_nt: TGCGCCAGCAGCTTGGAACAGGGACCTCTCTCTGGGACCCAGTACTTC
d_call: TRBD1; v_call: TRBV7-9; j_call: TRBJ1-2; clone_size: few; cdr3_aa: CASSLRSGTGLGYGYTF; cdr3_nt: TGTGCCAGCAGCTTAAGGTCCGGGACAGGGTTGGGCTATGGCTACACCTTC
d_call: NA; v_call: TRBV7-2; j_call: TRBJ2-6; clone_size: NA; cdr3_aa: CASTPVLSGANVLTF; cdr3_nt: TGTGCCAGCACCCCAGTCCTCTCTGGGGCCAACGTCCTGACTTTC